The 20 T cell receptor beta chains listed next were all sequenced from one sample in a study of blood T cell repertoires in COVID-19 (dated by TCRdb to 2019 to 2021). Library method: the immunoSEQ multiplex PCR assay. The table comes from immuneACCESS by way of TCRdb, which keeps in-frame sequences with V and J called. Part of the clones is missing from these tables; in studies checked, under half for an unresolved V gene and the rest for unknown reasons. For this sample there are 210,000 or so clones; about nine tenths appear just once. 4.4% of the sample is in the top ten clones. Material: peripheral blood. All receptors come from a man in his fifties with acute or convalescent COVID-19.

The CDR3 spells CASQGARNQPQHF. CDR3 nucleotides: TGCGCCAGCCAGGGGGCTAGGAATCAGCCCCAGCATTTT. The V call is TRBV4-1, the J call TRBJ1-5; 8 bases agree with TRBD1. CDR3 length equals 13 residues. In germline, CDR1 is MGHRA, CDR2 YSYEKL. V lost 8 bases, J lost 4 bases, and 4 bases stayed unmatched.

This chain joins TRBV6-5 and TRBJ2-1; TRBD2 matches 7 bases. The germline V gene has CDR1 MNHEY and CDR2 SVGAGI. V was pared by 5 bases and J by 0 bases, with 4 bases of the junction left unmatched. This CDR3 has 15 residues. In nucleotides, the CDR3 is TGTGCCAGCAGTAGGGCGGGAGCCTCCTACAATGAGCAGTTCTTC. Translation gives CASSRAGASYNEQFF.

This rearrangement joins TRBV6-5 to TRBJ1-3; 9 bases are a match to TRBD1. This CDR3 spans 13 amino acids. The ends lost 6 bases at V and 5 bases at J; junction bases unmatched: 2. CDR1 and CDR2 from the germline V gene are MNHEY and SVGAGI. CDR3 in amino acids: CASSGTGRNTIYF. In nucleotides, the CDR3 is TGTGCCAGCAGCGGGACAGGGAGAAACACCATATATTTT.

This chain joins TRBV18 and TRBJ1-2; 11 nucleotides align to TRBD1. The junction had 2 bases not matched to a gene; V was cut back by 3 bases and J by 2 bases. This CDR3 has 15 residues. The V gene's germline CDR1 is KGHSH and CDR2 LQKENI. CDR3 coding DNA: TGTGCCAGCTCACCCGGGACAGGGGGGAACTATGGCTACACCTTC. This encodes CASSPGTGGNYGYTF.

This sequence joins TRBV6-5 and TRBJ1-1; no reliable D call. V was cut by 6 bases and J by 1 base, with 12 bases left in between. The CDR3 contains 14 residues. CDR1 is MNHEY, CDR2 SVGAGI, per germline. The CDR3 sequence is CASRQHGPNTEAFF. CDR3 in DNA: TGTGCCAGCAGACAACATGGGCCGAACACTGAAGCTTTCTTT.

The chain uses TRBV2 and TRBJ2-5, with 7 positions matching TRBD1. The CDR3 has 14 residues. J was trimmed by 5 bases and V by 1 base; bases with no gene match: 4. Germline CDR1 reads SNHLY; CDR2 reads FYNNEI. CDR3 amino acids: CASSEDRGRETQYF. Written as DNA, the CDR3 is TGTGCCAGCAGTGAAGACAGGGGACGGGAGACCCAGTACTTC.

This clone appeared a few times. The rearrangement uses TRBV6-1 and TRBJ1-5; possible D gene TRBD1, 6 bases. Trimming took 3 bases from V and 6 from J, leaving 12 bases between them. Per the germline V gene, CDR1 is MNHNS and CDR2 is SASEGT. The CDR3 runs to 14 residues. In DNA, the CDR3 is TGTGCCAGCAGTGACGGGGGGCAGGTTCAGCCCCAGCATTTT. This codes for CASSDGGQVQPQHF.

J is TRBJ2-1 and V is TRBV5-1; tentative D call: TRBD1 (5 bases). CDR3 length: 13 amino acids. Per the germline V gene, CDR1 is SGHRS and CDR2 is YFSETQ. V lost 3 bases and J lost 4, with 8 bases in between. The CDR3 is CASSSRVYNEQFF. CDR3 coding DNA: TGCGCCAGCAGCTCCAGGGTGTACAATGAGCAGTTCTTC.

In its sample, this clone was seen once. The V call is TRBV7-9, the J call TRBJ1-6, with TRBD1 identical over 7 bases. Trimming took 5 bases from V and 6 from J; bases not matched to a gene: 7. The length of the CDR3 is 15 residues. Per germline, CDR1 SEHNR and CDR2 FQNEAQ (reference sequence). The CDR3 DNA reads as TGTGCCAGCAGCCAGGGGGGCAATCGTAATTCACCCCTCCACTTT. This gives the protein CASSQGGNRNSPLHF.

The chain recombines TRBV4-1 with TRBJ1-4, with unresolved D. This CDR3 region has 14 residues. CDR1 is MGHRA, CDR2 YSYEKL, per germline. V lost 1 base and J 5 bases, leaving 8 bases between the germline ends. CDR3 in DNA: TGCGCCAGCAGCCAAGGTCGGTTAAATGAAAAACTGTTTTTT. Translating gives CASSQGRLNEKLFF.

The J gene is TRBJ2-2, the V gene TRBV9; 9 bases map to TRBD1. The germline CDR1 and CDR2 sequences are SGDLS and YYNGEE. This CDR3 has 16 residues. The junction had 7 bases not matched to a gene; V was cut back by 6 bases and J by 1 base. CDR3 coding DNA: TGTGCCAGCACCCCGCTGGGACAGGGGAACACCGGGGAGCTGTTTTTT. Its translation: CASTPLGQGNTGELFF. Drawing the rest from reference TRBV9 and TRBJ2-2, the complete variable domain is DSGVTQTPKHLITATGQRVTLRCSPRSGDLSVYWYQQSLDQGLQFLIQYYNGEERAKGNILERFSAQQFPDLHSELNLSSLELGDSALYFCASTPLGQGNTGELFFGEGSRLTVL.

This clone was counted only a few times. V and J are TRBV7-3 and TRBJ1-6; no clear D gene. The germline CDR1 and CDR2 sequences are SGHTA and FQGTGA. Trimming removed 2 bases at V and 7 bases at J, with 6 bases between. The CDR3 loop spans 13 amino acids. This CDR3 is CASSLESNSPLHF. CDR3 sequence (DNA): TGTGCCAGCAGCTTAGAGAGCAATTCACCCCTCCACTTT.

J is TRBJ2-5 and V is TRBV29-1, with 8 bases fitting TRBD1. This CDR3 contains 16 residues. The trim removed 4 bases at V and 4 bases at J, leaving 14 bases unmatched. Germline assignment: CDR1 SQVTM and CDR2 ANQGSEA. This CDR3 is CSVGGQGARTRETQYF. The CDR3 DNA reads TGCAGCGTTGGTGGGCAGGGGGCCAGGACTCGAGAGACCCAGTACTTC. The variable domain in full, with the rest retrieved from reference TRBV29-1 and TRBJ2-5, is SAVISQKPSRDICQRGTSLTIQCQVDSQVTMMFWYRQQPGQSLTLIATANQGSEATYESGFVIDKFPISRPNLTFSTLTVSNMSPEDSSIYLCSVGGQGARTRETQYFGPGTRLLVL.

The chain uses TRBV7-9 and TRBJ2-3, with a possible D match to TRBD1 (5 bases). Between the trimmed V and J ends, which lost 5 bases and 2 bases, there was a span of 11 bases. The CDR3 is 14 amino acids. Looked up from germline, CDR1 is SEHNR and CDR2 is FQNEAQ (reference sequence). The CDR3 sequence: CASSVDRSTDTQYF. Here the CDR3 DNA reads TGTGCCAGCAGCGTAGACAGATCCACAGATACGCAGTATTTT.

The chain employs TRBV5-6 and TRBJ2-7; 9 nucleotides line up with TRBD1. The CDR3 consists of 15 residues. J was trimmed by 2 bases and V by 2 bases; bases with no gene match: 5. From germline, CDR1 is SGHDT and CDR2 YYEEEE. This CDR3 is CASSFLGTGTYEQYF. The CDR3 DNA is TGTGCCAGCAGCTTTCTGGGGACAGGGACCTACGAGCAGTACTTC.

This chain links TRBV6-5 with TRBJ1-4, with 7 positions matching TRBD1. After removal of 2 bases from V and 3 bases from J, the junction contained 6 bases not matched to a gene. From germline, CDR1 is MNHEY and CDR2 SVGAGI. CDR3 length equals 16 residues. CDR3 residues: CASSYGQVPPNEKLFF. CDR3 bases: TGTGCCAGCAGTTACGGACAGGTTCCGCCTAATGAAAAACTGTTTTTT.

The rearrangement uses TRBV19 and TRBJ1-5; TRBD1 is a possible D gene (6 bases). Germline V CDR1 and CDR2: LNHDA, SQIVND (reference sequence). The CDR3 is 14 amino acids. The V gene lost 8 bases and the J gene lost 3 bases, with 14 bases spanning the gap. The CDR3, as DNA: TGTGCCAGTTATGGGGGCAGTTACAATCAGCCCCAGCATTTT. It is translated as CASYGGSYNQPQHF.

The chain is built from TRBV6-5 and TRBJ1-3; 9 positions match TRBD1. Trimming at V came to 0 bases and at J to 2 bases, leaving 2 bases not matched to a gene. CDR3 length: 16 residues. CDR1 and CDR2 (germline): MNHEY, SVGAGI. CDR3 sequence (DNA): TGTGCCAGCAGTTACTCGGGACAGGGCCCTGGAAACACCATATATTTT. Its protein is CASSYSGQGPGNTIYF.

The chain employs TRBV19 and TRBJ2-7, with D tentatively TRBD1 (5 bases). CDR3 size: 15 residues. The V and J ends lost 1 base and 0 bases respectively, with 10 bases between them. Looked up from germline, CDR1 is LNHDA and CDR2 is SQIVND (reference sequence). CDR3 bases: TGTGCCAGTAGTATAGGACAGATCTTCTCCTACGAGCAGTACTTC. It yields the protein CASSIGQIFSYEQYF.

The rearrangement joins TRBV14 to TRBJ1-3; TRBD1 agrees at 7 bases. Germline loops: CDR1 SGHDN, CDR2 FVKESK. Unmatched junction bases numbered 7, after V lost 2 bases and J lost 0 bases. The CDR3 totals 17 residues. The CDR3 spells CASSQLQGQYSGNTIYF. CDR3 DNA sequence: TGTGCCAGCAGCCAACTACAGGGGCAATACTCTGGAAACACCATATATTTT.